This paragraph covers one TCR beta chain sequence. In Cohort 3, a recovered donor had either two negative PCRs, clearance, or symptom resolution. In germline, CDR1 is KGHDR, CDR2 SFDVKD. This CDR3 has 16 amino acids. V shed 2 bases and J 2 bases; nucleotides not matched to a gene: 6. The data were produced by immunoSEQ multiplex PCR, yet TCRdb's version contains in-frame clones alone and is incomplete. Of 200,000 or so clones listed, about 85% are singletons. The data are from a study of blood T cell repertoires in COVID-19. Overall study: Italy, Spain and the United States were the sources of the convalescent and acute COVID-19 samples. T cells, B-cell-depleted T cells, or PBMCs supplied cDNA or gDNA.

What was sequenced was PBMCs or T cells enriched from blood (not recorded which). The origin of this receptor is a woman in her 30s who had recovered from COVID-19. V gene TRBV24-1 combines with J gene TRBJ1-1, with TRBD1 identical over 8 bases. DNA for the CDR3: TGTGCCACCAGTGATTCCACGACAGGGGCCAACACTGAAGCTTTCTTT. This gives the protein CATSDSTTGANTEAFF.